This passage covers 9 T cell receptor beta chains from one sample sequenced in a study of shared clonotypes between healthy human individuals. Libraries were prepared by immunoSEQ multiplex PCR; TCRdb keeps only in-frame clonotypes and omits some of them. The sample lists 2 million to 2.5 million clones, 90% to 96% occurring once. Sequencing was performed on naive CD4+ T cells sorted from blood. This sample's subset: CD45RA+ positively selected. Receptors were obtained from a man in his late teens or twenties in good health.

The CDR3 DNA is TGTGCCAGTAGTCTGGGATTGCTGGGGGGCTACACCTTC. Translated, it gives CASSLGLLGGYTF. The V gene is TRBV19, the J gene TRBJ1-2; D gene ambiguous. V was clipped by 5 bases and J by 8 bases, with 15 bases between them. The CDR3 contains 13 residues. Per germline, CDR1 LNHDA and CDR2 SQIVND (reference sequence).

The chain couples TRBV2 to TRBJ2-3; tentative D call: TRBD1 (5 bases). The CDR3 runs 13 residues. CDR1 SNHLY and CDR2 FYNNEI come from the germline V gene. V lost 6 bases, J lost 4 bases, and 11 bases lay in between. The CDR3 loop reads CASSRQYADTQYF. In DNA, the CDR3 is TGTGCCAGCAGCAGACAGTACGCAGATACGCAGTATTTT.

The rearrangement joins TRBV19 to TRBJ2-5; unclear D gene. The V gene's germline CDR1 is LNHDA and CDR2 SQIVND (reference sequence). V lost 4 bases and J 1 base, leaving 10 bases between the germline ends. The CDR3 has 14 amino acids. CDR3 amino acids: CASSNRAFQETQYF. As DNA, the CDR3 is TGTGCCAGTAGTAACCGGGCCTTCCAAGAGACCCAGTACTTC.

CDR3 residues: CAWSLGNTGVSDGYTF. CDR3 DNA sequence: TGTGCCTGGAGTCTTGGAAATACAGGGGTCTCTGATGGCTACACCTTC. V usage is TRBV30 and J usage is TRBJ1-2; TRBD1 agrees at 7 bases. The germline CDR1 and CDR2 sequences are GTSNPN and SVGIG (reference sequence). Germline trimming cut 2 bases from V and 6 bases from J; bases unmatched to any gene: 15. The CDR3 is made up of 16 amino acids.

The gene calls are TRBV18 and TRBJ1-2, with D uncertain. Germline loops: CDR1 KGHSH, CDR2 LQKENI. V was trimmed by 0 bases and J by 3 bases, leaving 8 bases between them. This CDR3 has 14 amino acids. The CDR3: CASSPPGWDYGYTF. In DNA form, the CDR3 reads TGTGCCAGCTCACCACCGGGCTGGGACTATGGCTACACCTTC.

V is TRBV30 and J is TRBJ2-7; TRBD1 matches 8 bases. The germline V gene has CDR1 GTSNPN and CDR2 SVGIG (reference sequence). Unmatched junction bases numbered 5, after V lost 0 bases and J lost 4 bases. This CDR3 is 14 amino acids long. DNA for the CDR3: TGTGCCTGGAGTGTAGGGGACAGGCCTTACGAGCAGTACTTC. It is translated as CAWSVGDRPYEQYF.

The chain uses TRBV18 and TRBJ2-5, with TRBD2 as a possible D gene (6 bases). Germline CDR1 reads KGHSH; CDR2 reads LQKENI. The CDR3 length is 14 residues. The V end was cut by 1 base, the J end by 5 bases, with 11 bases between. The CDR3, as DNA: TGTGCCAGCTCACCACAGCAGGCGGGGGAGACCCAGTACTTC. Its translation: CASSPQQAGETQYF.

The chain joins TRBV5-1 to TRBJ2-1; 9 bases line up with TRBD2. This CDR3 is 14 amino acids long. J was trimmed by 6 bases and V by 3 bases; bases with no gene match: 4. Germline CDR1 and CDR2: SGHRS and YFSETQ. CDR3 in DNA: TGCGCCAGCAGCTCCGGGACTAGCTTCAATGAGCAGTTCTTC. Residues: CASSSGTSFNEQFF.

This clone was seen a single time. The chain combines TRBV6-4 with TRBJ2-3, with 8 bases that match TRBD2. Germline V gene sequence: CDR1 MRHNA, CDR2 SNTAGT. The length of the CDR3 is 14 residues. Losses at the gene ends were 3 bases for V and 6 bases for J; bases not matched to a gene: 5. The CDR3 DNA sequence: TGTGCCAGCAGTGAGGGAGCGGGAGTGGATACGCAGTATTTT. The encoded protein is CASSEGAGVDTQYF.